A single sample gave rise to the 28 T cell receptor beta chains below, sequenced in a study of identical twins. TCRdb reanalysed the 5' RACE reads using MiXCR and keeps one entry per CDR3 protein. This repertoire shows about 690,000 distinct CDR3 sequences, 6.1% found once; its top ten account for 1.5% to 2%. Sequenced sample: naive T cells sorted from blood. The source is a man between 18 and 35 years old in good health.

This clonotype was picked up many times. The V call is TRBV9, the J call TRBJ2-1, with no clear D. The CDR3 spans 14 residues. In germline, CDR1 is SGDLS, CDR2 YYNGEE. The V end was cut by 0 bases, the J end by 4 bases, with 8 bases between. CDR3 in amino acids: CASSVGLGYNEQFF. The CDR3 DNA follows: TGTGCCAGCAGCGTAGGGCTAGGTTACAATGAGCAGTTCTTC.

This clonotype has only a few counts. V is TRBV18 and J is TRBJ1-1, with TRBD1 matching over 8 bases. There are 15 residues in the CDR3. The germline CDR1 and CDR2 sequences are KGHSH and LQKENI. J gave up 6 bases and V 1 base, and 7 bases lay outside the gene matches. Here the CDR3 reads CASSPLTGGMAEAFF. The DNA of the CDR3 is TGTGCCAGCTCACCACTAACAGGGGGGATGGCTGAAGCTTTCTTT.

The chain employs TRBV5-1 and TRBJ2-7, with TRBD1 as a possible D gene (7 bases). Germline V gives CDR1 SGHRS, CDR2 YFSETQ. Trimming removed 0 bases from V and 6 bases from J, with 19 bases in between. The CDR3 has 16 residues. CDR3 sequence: CASSLGAGQGGGEQYV. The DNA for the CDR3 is TGCGCCAGCAGCTTGGGTGCGGGGCAGGGGGGCGGCGAGCAGTACGTC.

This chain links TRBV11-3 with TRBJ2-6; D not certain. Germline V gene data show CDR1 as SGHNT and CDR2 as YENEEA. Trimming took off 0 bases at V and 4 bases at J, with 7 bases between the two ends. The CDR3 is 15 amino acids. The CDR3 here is CASSLDWRGANVLTF. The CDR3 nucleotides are TGTGCCAGCAGCTTAGATTGGCGAGGGGCCAACGTCCTGACTTTC. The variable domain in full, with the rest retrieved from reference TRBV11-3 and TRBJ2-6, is EAGVVQSPRYKIIEKKQPVAFWCNPISGHNTLYWYLQNLGQGPELLIRYENEEAVDDSQLPKDRFSAERLKGVDSTLKIQPAELGDSAVYLCASSLDWRGANVLTFGAGSRLTVL.

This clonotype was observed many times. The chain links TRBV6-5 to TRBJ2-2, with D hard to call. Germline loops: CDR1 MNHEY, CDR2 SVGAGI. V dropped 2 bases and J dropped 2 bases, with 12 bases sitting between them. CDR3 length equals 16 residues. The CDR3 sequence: CASSYPGRLNTGELFF. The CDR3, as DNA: TGTGCCAGCAGTTACCCCGGACGGCTCAACACCGGGGAGCTGTTTTTT.

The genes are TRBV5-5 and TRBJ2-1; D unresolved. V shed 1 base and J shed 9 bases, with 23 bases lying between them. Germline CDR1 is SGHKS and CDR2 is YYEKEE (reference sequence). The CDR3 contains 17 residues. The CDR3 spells CASSLFDSRRSLGEQFF. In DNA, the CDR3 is TGTGCCAGCAGCTTGTTTGACTCCCGACGGTCTTTGGGTGAGCAGTTCTTC.

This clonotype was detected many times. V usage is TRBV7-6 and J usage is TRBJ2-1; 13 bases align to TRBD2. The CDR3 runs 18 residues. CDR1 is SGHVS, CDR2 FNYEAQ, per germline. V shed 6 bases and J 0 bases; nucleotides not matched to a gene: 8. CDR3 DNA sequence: TGTGCCAGCAGTCGGAGGACTAGCGGGAGTGTCTCCTACAATGAGCAGTTCTTC. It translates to CASSRRTSGSVSYNEQFF. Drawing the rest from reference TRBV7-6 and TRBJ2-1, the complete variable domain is GAGVSQSPRYKVTKRGQDVALRCDPISGHVSLYWYRQALGQGPEFLTYFNYEAQQDKSGLPNDRFSAERPEGSISTLTIQRTEQRDSAMYRCASSRRTSGSVSYNEQFFGPGTRLTVL.

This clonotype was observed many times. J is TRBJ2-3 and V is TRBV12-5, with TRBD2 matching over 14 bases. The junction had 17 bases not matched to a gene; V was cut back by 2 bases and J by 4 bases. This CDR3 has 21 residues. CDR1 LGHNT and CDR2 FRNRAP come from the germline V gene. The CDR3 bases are TGTGCTAGTGGTTTGCCGCCGGGACTAGCGGGAGCGGCTGGTTTCGCAGATACGCAGTATTTT. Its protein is CASGLPPGLAGAAGFADTQYF.

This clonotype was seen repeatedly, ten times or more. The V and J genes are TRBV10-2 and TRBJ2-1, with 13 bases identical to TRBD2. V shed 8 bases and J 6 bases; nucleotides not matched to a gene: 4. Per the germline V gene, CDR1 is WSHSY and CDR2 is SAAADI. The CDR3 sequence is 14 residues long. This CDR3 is CASSTSGRFNEQFF. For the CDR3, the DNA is TGCGCCAGCTCGACTAGCGGGAGGTTCAATGAGCAGTTCTTC.

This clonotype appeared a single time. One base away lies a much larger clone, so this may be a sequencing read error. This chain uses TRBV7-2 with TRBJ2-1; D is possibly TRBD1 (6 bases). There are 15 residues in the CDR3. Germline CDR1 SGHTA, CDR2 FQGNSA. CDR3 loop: CASNLQGSNYNEQFF. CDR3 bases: TGTGCCAGCAACTTACAGGGTTCGAACTACAATGAGCAGTTCTTC.

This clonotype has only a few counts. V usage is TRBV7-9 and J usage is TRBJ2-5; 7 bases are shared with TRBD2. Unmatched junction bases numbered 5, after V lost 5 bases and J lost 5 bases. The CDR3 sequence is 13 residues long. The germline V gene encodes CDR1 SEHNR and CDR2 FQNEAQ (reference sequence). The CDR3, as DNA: TGTGCCAGCAGCCCGACTAGCTCGGAGACCCAGTACTTC. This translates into CASSPTSSETQYF.

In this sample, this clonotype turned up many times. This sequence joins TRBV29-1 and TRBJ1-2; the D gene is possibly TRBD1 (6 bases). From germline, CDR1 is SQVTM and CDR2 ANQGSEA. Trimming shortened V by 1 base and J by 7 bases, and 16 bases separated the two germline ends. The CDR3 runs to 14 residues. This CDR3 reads CSVEARTLTGGYTF. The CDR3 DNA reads TGCAGCGTTGAAGCCCGAACTCTGACAGGTGGCTACACCTTC.

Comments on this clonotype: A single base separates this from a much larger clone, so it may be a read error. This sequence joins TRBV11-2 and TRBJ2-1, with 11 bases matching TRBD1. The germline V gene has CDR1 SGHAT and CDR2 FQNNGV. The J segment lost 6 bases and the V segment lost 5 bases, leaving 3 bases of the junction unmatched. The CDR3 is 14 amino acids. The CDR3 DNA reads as TGTGCCAGCAGCCGGGACAGGGGGACCAATGAGCAGTTCTTC. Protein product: CASSRDRGTNEQFF.

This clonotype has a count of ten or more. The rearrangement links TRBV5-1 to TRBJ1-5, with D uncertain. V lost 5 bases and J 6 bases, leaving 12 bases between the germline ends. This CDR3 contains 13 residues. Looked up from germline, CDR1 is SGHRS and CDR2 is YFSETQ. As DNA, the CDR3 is TGCGCCAGCAGACCCGGAGAGGGTCAGCCCCAGCATTTT. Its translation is CASRPGEGQPQHF.

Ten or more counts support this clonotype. As DNA, the CDR3 is TGTGCCAGCATCCTGTCTGGACGCCGTGAGCAGTTCTTC. This translates into CASILSGRREQFF. The rearrangement joins TRBV7-8 to TRBJ2-1, with D hard to call. The germline V gene has CDR1 SGHVS and CDR2 FQNEAQ. The CDR3 consists of 13 residues. The V gene lost 7 bases and the J gene lost 9 bases, with 16 bases spanning the gap.

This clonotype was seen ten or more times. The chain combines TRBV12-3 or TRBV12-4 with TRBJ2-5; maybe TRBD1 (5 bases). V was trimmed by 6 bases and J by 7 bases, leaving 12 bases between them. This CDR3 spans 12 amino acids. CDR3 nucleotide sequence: TGTGCCAGCAGCCTCAGGGATCGGACCCAGTACTTC. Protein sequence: CASSLRDRTQYF.

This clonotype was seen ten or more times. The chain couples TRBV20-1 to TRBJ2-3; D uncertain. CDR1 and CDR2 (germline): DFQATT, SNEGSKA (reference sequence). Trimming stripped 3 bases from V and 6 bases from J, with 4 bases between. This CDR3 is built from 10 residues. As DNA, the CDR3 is TGCAGTGCTAGTATGGATACGCAGTATTTT. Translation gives CSASMDTQYF.

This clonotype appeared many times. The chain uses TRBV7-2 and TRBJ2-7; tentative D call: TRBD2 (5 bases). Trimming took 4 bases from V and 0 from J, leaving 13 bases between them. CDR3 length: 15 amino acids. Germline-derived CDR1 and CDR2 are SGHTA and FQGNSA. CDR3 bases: TGTGCCAGCAGCTCCATGGACTGGCTCTCCTACGAGCAGTACTTC. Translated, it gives CASSSMDWLSYEQYF.

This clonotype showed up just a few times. The CDR3 DNA is TGCAGTGCGGCCTGGGAGGATACGCAGTATTTT. It translates to CSAAWEDTQYF. The chain combines TRBV20-1 with TRBJ2-3; TRBD2 might be the D (5 bases). Between the trimmed V and J ends, which lost 6 bases and 6 bases, there was a span of 10 bases. Germline values: CDR1 DFQATT, CDR2 SNEGSKA (reference sequence). The CDR3 has 11 amino acids.

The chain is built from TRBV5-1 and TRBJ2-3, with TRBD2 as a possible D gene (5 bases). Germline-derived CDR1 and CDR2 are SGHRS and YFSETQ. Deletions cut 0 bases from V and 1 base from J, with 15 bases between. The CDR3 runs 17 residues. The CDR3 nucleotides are TGCGCCAGCAGCTTGGCCGGGCAAGCGGCCCGCACAGATACGCAGTATTTT. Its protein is CASSLAGQAARTDTQYF.

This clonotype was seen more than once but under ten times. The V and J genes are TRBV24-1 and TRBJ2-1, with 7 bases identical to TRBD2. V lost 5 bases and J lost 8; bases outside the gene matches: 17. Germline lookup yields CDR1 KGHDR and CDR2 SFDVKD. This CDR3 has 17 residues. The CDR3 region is CATSGPRWAGVEDEQFF. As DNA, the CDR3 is TGTGCCACCAGTGGCCCCCGGTGGGCGGGAGTGGAAGATGAGCAGTTCTTC.

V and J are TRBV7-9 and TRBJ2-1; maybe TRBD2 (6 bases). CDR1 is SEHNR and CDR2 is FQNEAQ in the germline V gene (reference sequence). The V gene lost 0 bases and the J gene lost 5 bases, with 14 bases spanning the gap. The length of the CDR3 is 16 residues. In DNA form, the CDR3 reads TGTGCCAGCAGCTTAGCGTGGTCTAGCGCTGACAATGAGCAGTTCTTC. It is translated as CASSLAWSSADNEQFF.

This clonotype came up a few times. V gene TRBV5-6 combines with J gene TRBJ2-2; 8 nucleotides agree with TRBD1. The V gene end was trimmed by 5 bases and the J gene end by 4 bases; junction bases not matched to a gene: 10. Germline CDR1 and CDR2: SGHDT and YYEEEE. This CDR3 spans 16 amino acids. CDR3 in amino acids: CASSFPDRGSTGELFF. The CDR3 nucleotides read TGTGCCAGCAGTTTCCCCGACAGGGGAAGCACCGGGGAGCTGTTTTTT.

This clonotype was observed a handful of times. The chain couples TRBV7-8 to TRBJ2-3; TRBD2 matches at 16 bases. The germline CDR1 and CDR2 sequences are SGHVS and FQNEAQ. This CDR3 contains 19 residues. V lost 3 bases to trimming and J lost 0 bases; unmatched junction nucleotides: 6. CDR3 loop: CASSFAAGLAGGSTDTQYF. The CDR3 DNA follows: TGTGCCAGCAGCTTCGCTGCGGGACTAGCGGGAGGGAGCACAGATACGCAGTATTTT.

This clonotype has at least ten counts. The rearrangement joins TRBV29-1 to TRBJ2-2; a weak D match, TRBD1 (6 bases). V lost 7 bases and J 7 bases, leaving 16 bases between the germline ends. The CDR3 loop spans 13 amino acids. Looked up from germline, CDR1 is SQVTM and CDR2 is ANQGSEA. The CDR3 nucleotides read TGCAGCGCCCAAGCCAGGGGTGGCGGGGAGCTGTTTTTT. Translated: CSAQARGGGELFF.

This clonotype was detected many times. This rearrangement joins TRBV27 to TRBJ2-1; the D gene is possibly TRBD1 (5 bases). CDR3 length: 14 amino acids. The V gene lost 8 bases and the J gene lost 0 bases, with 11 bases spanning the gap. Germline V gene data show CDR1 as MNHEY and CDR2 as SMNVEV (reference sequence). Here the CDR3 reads CASWGLGSYNEQFF. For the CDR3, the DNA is TGTGCCAGCTGGGGCTTGGGCTCCTACAATGAGCAGTTCTTC.

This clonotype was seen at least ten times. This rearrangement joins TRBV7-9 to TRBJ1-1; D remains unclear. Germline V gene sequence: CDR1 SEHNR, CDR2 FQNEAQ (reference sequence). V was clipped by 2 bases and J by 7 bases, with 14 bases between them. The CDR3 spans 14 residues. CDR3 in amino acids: CASSLFKGEGEAFF. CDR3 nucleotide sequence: TGTGCCAGCAGCTTATTTAAGGGAGAAGGTGAAGCTTTCTTT.

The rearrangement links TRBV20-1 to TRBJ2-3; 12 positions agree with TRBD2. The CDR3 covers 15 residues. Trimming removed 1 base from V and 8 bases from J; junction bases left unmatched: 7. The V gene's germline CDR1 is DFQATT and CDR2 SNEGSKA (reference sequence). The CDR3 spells CSARGLAGDFGTQYF. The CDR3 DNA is TGCAGTGCTAGAGGACTAGCGGGAGACTTCGGTACGCAGTATTTT.